This TCR beta chain was obtained from a study of persistence of HIV-infected CD4 T cells (TCRdb year 2020). Regarding the study in general: The study isolated CMV- and HIV-1 Gag-responding CD4+ T cells from ART-treated individuals to examine antigen-driven clonal expansion of HIV-1-infected cells. In the cross-participant TCR cluster analysis, fewer than 10 participants were included for CMV and more than 5 participants were included for Gag. Peripheral blood samples of up to 180 mL were taken at multiple time points, with the exception of a couple of participants who underwent leukapheresis at a single time point. TCRbeta sequencing assessed the clonality of all cells in each sorted population, while proviral sequencing assessed the clonality of infected cells. Participants had been on suppressive ART for a median of around 8 years.

Explained via the paper, the treatment or condition label denotes: suppressive antiretroviral therapy. Lysates of CMV-infected fibroblasts at around 10 ug/mL were used to stimulate the cells. Nonresponding CD40L-negative CD69-negative CD45RO-high memory CD4+ T cells were sorted as memory populations depleted of antigen-responding cells. HIV-1-infected adults in whom suppressive ART had been started during chronic infection were enrolled as participants. For at least 4 years, the participants' plasma HIV-1 RNA had been undetectable, below 50 copies/mL. To be included, participants needed a CD4+ T cell count above 400 cells/uL and a positive CMV serology. Before stimulation, PBMCs were isolated using density centrifugation and depleted of CD8+ T cells. For more than 15 hours, the CD8-depleted PBMCs were stimulated with anti-CD28/CD49d costimulation, a CD40-blocking antibody, and enfuvirtide to prevent new infections. Sorting was done on either a Beckman Coulter MoFlo Legacy or an XDP sorter, and propidium iodide was used to exclude dead cells. Genomic DNA was extracted using the QIAamp DNA Mini Kit for samples with more than one million cells and using the Quick-DNA Microprep Kit for all other samples.

The immunoSEQ hsTCRB assay version 4 in survey mode was used to sequence TCRbeta repertoires from genomic DNA. For TCRbeta sequencing, genomic DNA was diluted to around 9.7 ng/uL, with up to 1 ug used per sample. The paper's processing steps were these. ImmunoSeq Analyzer 3.0 was used for analysis of TCRbeta data, and diversity was computed on productive nucleotide rearrangements. Using the Immunarch R package, lower-bound TCR diversity was estimated with the improved Chao index and clonality was estimated with the Gini coefficient. Different nucleotide rearrangements encoding the same CDR3beta amino acid sequence were counted as distinct clonotypes. TCRbeta sequences significantly enriched in antigen-responding cells relative to anti-CD3/anti-CD28-activated cells were identified by differential abundance analysis. TCRs were clustered by predicted peptide-MHC specificity with GLIPH2, both within individual participants and across merged participant data sets. Drawn from immuneACCESS, this table holds only the in-frame rearrangements with V and J called that TCRdb kept. Clones are partly lost; checked studies trace under half to an unresolved V gene and leave the rest unexplained. V and J calls and clone size come straight from that table; D and trimming were deduced from the DNA. Here the sample has about 28,000 clones; roughly four fifths occur a single time. Around 4.6% of the sample belongs to the ten largest clones.

Remarks on this clone: The antigen this receptor binds is unknown. Qualities for individual bases were not recorded, and no much larger clone is one base off.

The germline V gene (reference sequence) specifies LGHDT as CDR1 and YNNKEL as CDR2. The CDR3, cysteine through phenylalanine, is 15 amino acids long. The CDR3 DNA has 45 bases and is translated from base 1. The junction carries 6 bases between V and J, which are trimmed by 0 bases and 0 bases respectively. Study-wide findings and limitations: TCR oligoclonality correlated with proviral oligoclonality within the same sorted populations. Significantly lower TCRbeta richness was observed in CMV- and Gag-responding cells than in anti-CD3/anti-CD28-responding cells, and higher oligoclonality was observed in CMV-responding cells than in CD3/CD28-stimulated and Gag-responding cells. Enrichment of degenerate expanded CDR3beta sequences was found in antigen-responding cells, suggesting convergent selection of CD4+ responses to CMV and Gag. Bulk TCR analyses could not be restricted to the rare CMV-responding cells that actually carried HIV-1 proviruses. Only a small number of individuals took part in the study, and only a limited range of antigens was tested.

In this chain, TRBV3-1 (or the pseudogene TRBV3-2) is recombined with TRBJ2-1; no D gene is confidently identified. The source of this sequence is an adult man with HIV who was CMV-seropositive. This specimen consisted of CD4+ T cells sorted from PBMCs after approximately 19-hour stimulation, obtained from a patient who received antiretroviral therapy. The sample's cell subset or site label, decoded: CD40L-CD69- CD45RO-high memory CD4 T cells not responding to CMV lysate. The bases are TGTGCCAGCAGCCAAGAGGCAAGCTCCTACAATGAGCAGTTCTTC. This translates into CASSQEASSYNEQFF.